This record looks at one T cell receptor (beta chain) sequence and its context. Data came from immunoSEQ multiplex PCR; TCRdb stores just in-frame clones and leaves some out. The table includes some 190,000 clones, about 88% detected once. The CDR3 totals 19 residues. The germline CDR1 and CDR2 sequences are SGHRS and YFSETQ. The V and J ends lost 0 bases and 2 bases, in that order; junction bases with no gene match: 10. The record originates from a study of blood T cell repertoires in COVID-19. Overall study context: Acute and convalescent COVID-19 samples came from the United States, Italy and Spain. The analysed material was cDNA or gDNA that came from T cells, B-cell-depleted T cells, or PBMCs.

This chain connects TRBV5-1 to TRBJ2-5; the match to TRBD2 covers 13 bases. The source is a man between 18 and 35 years old with active or convalescent COVID-19. The sample was peripheral blood. The CDR3 DNA follows: TGCGCCAGCAGCTTGGTGACTAGCGGGGGGATAAGGAGACAAGAGACCCAGTACTTC. Its protein product is CASSLVTSGGIRRQETQYF.